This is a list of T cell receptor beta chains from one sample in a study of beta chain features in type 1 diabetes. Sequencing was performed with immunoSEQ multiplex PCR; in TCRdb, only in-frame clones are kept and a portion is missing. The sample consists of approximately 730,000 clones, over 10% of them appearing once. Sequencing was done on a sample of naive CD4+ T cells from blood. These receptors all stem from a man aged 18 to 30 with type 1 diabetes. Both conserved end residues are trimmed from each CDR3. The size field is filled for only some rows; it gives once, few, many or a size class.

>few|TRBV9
ASSVESRPSGNTIY
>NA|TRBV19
ASSISISGANVLT
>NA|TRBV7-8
ASSSQGVSNTEAF
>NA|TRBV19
ASSTIQGNNYEQY
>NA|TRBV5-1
ASSPRTGGAGETQY
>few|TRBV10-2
ASSLQETQY
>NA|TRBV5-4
ASSLPSSSDEQY
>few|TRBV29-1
SVVGTGNYGYT
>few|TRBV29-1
SVAGQSSGGYT
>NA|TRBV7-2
ASSPRTGTFSGANVLT
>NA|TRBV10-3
AISESAEQY
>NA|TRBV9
ASSVGGNRGDAYEQY
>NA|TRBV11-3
ASSFINEQF
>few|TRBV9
ASSVVGTGELF
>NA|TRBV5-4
ASSLSPTDTQY
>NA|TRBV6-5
ASSFGQSGNTIY
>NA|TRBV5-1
ASSPGWGEKNEKLF
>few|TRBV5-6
ASSFRGAEQPQH
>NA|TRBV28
ASKGADSWGETQY
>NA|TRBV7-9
ASSLWWGDEQF
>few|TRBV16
ASSQQGHLNNSPLH
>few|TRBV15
ATSRVQAYEQY
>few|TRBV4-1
ASSQDGGVSYNEQF
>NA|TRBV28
ASSLTGVSYGYT
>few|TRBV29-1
SLVPGQGAIDTQY
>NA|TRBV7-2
ASSLAGSNQPQH
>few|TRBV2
ASRQGAGNYGYT
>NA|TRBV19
ASSLGQGSWDEQY
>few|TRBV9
ASSPDLTGVYNEQF
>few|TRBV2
ASAQEGISGEQY
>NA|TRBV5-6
ASSPWGTGGTEAF
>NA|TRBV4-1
ASSQDETRGGEQF
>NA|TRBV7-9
ASSLDREEGEKLF
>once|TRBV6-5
ASSYGDRTGELF
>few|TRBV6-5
ASRFGLGSNEQF
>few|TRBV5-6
ASSPGQGYGYT
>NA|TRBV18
ASSPQAGASNQPQH
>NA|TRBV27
ASTAGGGHQETQY
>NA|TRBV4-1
ASSDTTAGGVGYT
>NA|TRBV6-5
ASGAQASSEQY
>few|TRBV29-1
SVLRPINYGYT
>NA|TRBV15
ATSRDRINYGYT
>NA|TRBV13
ASSLDAGTGGYEQY
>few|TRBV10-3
AISTGGDEQY
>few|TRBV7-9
ASSSPMTVGSGNEQF
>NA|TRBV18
ASSPGTGGADTEAF
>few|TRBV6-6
ASIPQGGSTDTQY
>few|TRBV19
ASSRGLHTEAF
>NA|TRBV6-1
ASRSLQIADTQY
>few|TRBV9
ASSVGLDGNEQY
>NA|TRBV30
AWSVMGLAGGRIAEQF
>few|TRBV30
AWSYRGEKLF
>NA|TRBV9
ASSPGVGSPLH
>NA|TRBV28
ASNPGDVDYEQY
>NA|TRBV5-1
ASTLLGDEQF